This T cell receptor (beta chain) came from a study of T-cell memory formation after mild COVID-19. This CDR3 region has 13 residues. The V and J ends lost 6 bases and 4 bases respectively, with 10 bases between them. TCRdb re-derived calls from the 5' RACE reads in MiXCR, one entry per CDR3 protein. Counted here are hundreds of thousands of distinct CDR3 sequences, around 15% occurring once; the ten biggest clones make up roughly 22%. The source is a man younger than 35 who had mild COVID-19 (a few samples of this study predate the infection). Cell type and time point are not known. The chain has TRBV12-3 or TRBV12-4 and TRBJ1-5; D gene uncertain. Sequencing was done on a sample of PBMCs or a T cell subset sorted from them (not recorded which). The CDR3 sequence: CASSTAENQPQHF. The DNA of the CDR3 is TGTGCCAGCAGCACAGCAGAAAATCAGCCCCAGCATTTT.